A selection of T cell receptor beta chains follows, all from one sample in a study of breast tumors, draining lymph nodes, adjacent tissues. TCRdb reprocessed the multiplex PCR reads via MiXCR and lists one record per CDR3 protein. The profile shows 290,000 or so distinct CDR3 sequences, around 30% of them singletons. The sample comprised axillary lymph node tissue. The receptors come from a female donor with breast cancer. Some clones in this sample may be carry-over from other donors' samples. Both conserved end residues are part of each CDR3. D genes are given only for firm matches. Not every row has a clone size; where given, it reads once, few, many or a size class.

len: 14
abundance: NA
j_gene: TRBJ2-7
d_gene: NA
v_gene: TRBV5-4
CDR3nt: TGTGCCAGCAGCTTGGAGGCGGGGCACTACGAGCAGTACTTC
CDR3aa: CASSLEAGHYEQYF

len: 10
abundance: NA
j_gene: TRBJ2-3
d_gene: TRBD2
v_gene: TRBV5-1
CDR3nt: TGCGCCAGCGGGGGGACTAGCCCGTATTTT
CDR3aa: CASGGTSPYF

len: 12
abundance: NA
j_gene: TRBJ2-1
d_gene: NA
v_gene: TRBV5-6
CDR3nt: TGTGCCAGCAGCTTCTATGATAATGAGCAGTTCTTC
CDR3aa: CASSFYDNEQFF

len: 15
abundance: few
j_gene: TRBJ2-3
d_gene: NA
v_gene: TRBV18
CDR3nt: TGTGCCAGCTCACCACCGTGGCTAGATGGAGATACGCAGTATTTT
CDR3aa: CASSPPWLDGDTQYF

len: 14
abundance: many
j_gene: TRBJ2-3
d_gene: TRBD2
v_gene: TRBV11-3
CDR3nt: TGTGCCAGCAGCCATCGGACGGGAGGTGATACGCAGTATTTT
CDR3aa: CASSHRTGGDTQYF

len: 12
abundance: NA
j_gene: TRBJ2-1
d_gene: NA
v_gene: TRBV18
CDR3nt: TGTGCCAGCTCACTCAACTCTTACGAGCAGTTCTTC
CDR3aa: CASSLNSYEQFF

len: 14
abundance: few
j_gene: TRBJ2-7
d_gene: TRBD2
v_gene: TRBV6-1
CDR3nt: TGTGCCAGCAGTGAACGGGGGGGAAGGGACGAGCAGTACTTC
CDR3aa: CASSERGGRDEQYF

len: 17
abundance: many
j_gene: TRBJ2-3
d_gene: NA
v_gene: TRBV15
CDR3nt: TGTGCCACCAGCAGAGCACGGGGGGCGGGAGTCTCAGATACGCAGTATTTT
CDR3aa: CATSRARGAGVSDTQYF

len: 14
abundance: many
j_gene: TRBJ2-1
d_gene: TRBD1
v_gene: TRBV24-1
CDR3nt: TGTGCCACCGCCATCGGACAGGGGATAGATGAGCAGTTCTTC
CDR3aa: CATAIGQGIDEQFF

len: 17
abundance: many
j_gene: TRBJ1-5
d_gene: TRBD1
v_gene: TRBV7-8
CDR3nt: TGTGCCAGCAGCTTAGCGGGAGGGACAGGGGTGGGTCAGCCCCAGCATTTT
CDR3aa: CASSLAGGTGVGQPQHF

len: 12
abundance: NA
j_gene: TRBJ1-5
d_gene: NA
v_gene: TRBV12-3/TRBV12-4
CDR3nt: TGTGCCAGCAGTTCCCCATATCAGCCCCAGCATTTT
CDR3aa: CASSSPYQPQHF

len: 11
abundance: many
j_gene: TRBJ2-5
d_gene: NA
v_gene: TRBV30
CDR3nt: TGTGCCTGGAGTGTAGGGGGTACCCAGTACTTC
CDR3aa: CAWSVGGTQYF

len: 13
abundance: NA
j_gene: TRBJ1-2
d_gene: TRBD1
v_gene: TRBV5-1
CDR3nt: TGCGCCAGCAGCGGGGGACAGGGGGATGGCTACACCTTC
CDR3aa: CASSGGQGDGYTF

len: 12
abundance: NA
j_gene: TRBJ1-2
d_gene: NA
v_gene: TRBV20-1
CDR3nt: TGCAGTGCCCAGGCGAGGGACTATGGCTACACCTTC
CDR3aa: CSAQARDYGYTF

len: 15
abundance: many
j_gene: TRBJ2-7
d_gene: NA
v_gene: TRBV4-1
CDR3nt: TGCGCCAGAGAGTTTTTTTGGTTGTGCTCCTACGAGCAGTACTTC
CDR3aa: CAREFFWLCSYEQYF

len: 15
abundance: few
j_gene: TRBJ1-5
d_gene: NA
v_gene: TRBV19
CDR3nt: TGTGCCAGTAGTTGGGGGCTGAATAGCAATCGGCCCCAGCATTTT
CDR3aa: CASSWGLNSNRPQHF

len: 15
abundance: many
j_gene: TRBJ1-3
d_gene: NA
v_gene: TRBV7-2
CDR3nt: TGTGCCAGCAGCCACTCGGGGGGGTCTGGAAACACCATATATTTT
CDR3aa: CASSHSGGSGNTIYF

len: 14
abundance: NA
j_gene: TRBJ1-3
d_gene: NA
v_gene: TRBV19
CDR3nt: TGTGCCAGTAGTGGACAGCCCTCTGGAAACACCATATATTTT
CDR3aa: CASSGQPSGNTIYF

len: 19
abundance: many
j_gene: TRBJ2-3
d_gene: TRBD2
v_gene: TRBV10-1
CDR3nt: TGCGCCAGCAGTGAATCGACAGCTCTAGCGGCCGGCGACACAGATACGCAGTATTTT
CDR3aa: CASSESTALAAGDTDTQYF

len: 19
abundance: NA
j_gene: TRBJ1-1
d_gene: TRBD1
v_gene: TRBV7-6
CDR3nt: TGTGCCAGCAGCTCCCCCACAATGGCCGGGACAGGGGGTAACACTGAAGCTTTCTTT
CDR3aa: CASSSPTMAGTGGNTEAFF